A selection of T cell receptor beta chains follows, all from one sample in a study of blood T cell repertoires in COVID-19. Measured with immunoSEQ multiplex PCR; TCRdb has only the in-frame clones, and not every one. This table has 250,000 to 300,000 clones, 88% appearing once. Source material: PBMCs or T cells enriched from blood (not recorded which). The receptor source for this set is a woman aged 60-75 years in a cohort exposed to, infected with or recovered from COVID-19 (not recorded which). Each CDR3 is given with its conserved first and last residue. D genes are given only for firm matches. A clone size is listed for some rows: how often the clone was seen (once, few, many), or a class if it is expanded.

J gene	V gene	clone size	CDR3 length	D gene	CDR3 DNA	CDR3 protein
TRBJ2-3	TRBV6-4	.	13	TRBD2	TGTGCCAGCAGTGAGCGGGAGTTAGATACGCAGTATTTT	CASSERELDTQYF
TRBJ1-3	TRBV6-5	.	15	.	TGTGCCAGCAGTTATTCTGCGAATACTGGAAACACCATATATTTT	CASSYSANTGNTIYF
TRBJ2-5	TRBV11-2	.	13	.	TGTGCCAGCAGCCACTACCTCCGGGAGACCCAGTACTTC	CASSHYLRETQYF
TRBJ2-7	TRBV5-1	.	15	.	TGCGCCAGCAGCCCGTCCGGAGCCTCTTCCCCCGAGCAGTACTTC	CASSPSGASSPEQYF
TRBJ1-1	TRBV19	.	12	.	TGTGCCAGTAGTATAGGGACACGTGAAGCTTTCTTT	CASSIGTREAFF
TRBJ1-4	TRBV9	.	15	.	TGTGCCAGCAGCGTAGCGGGTCAGCTTAATGAAAAACTGTTTTTT	CASSVAGQLNEKLFF
TRBJ2-7	TRBV18	.	14	TRBD1	TGTGCCAGCTCAATTGGGACAGGGCCCTACGAGCAGTACTTC	CASSIGTGPYEQYF
TRBJ1-1	TRBV7-9	once	14	.	TGTGCCAGCAGCTTACAAGCACCGAACACTGAAGCTTTCTTT	CASSLQAPNTEAFF
TRBJ1-5	TRBV10-1	many	13	.	TGCGCCAGCAGTGAGTCCTTGAATCAGCCCCAGCATTTT	CASSESLNQPQHF
TRBJ2-1	TRBV7-2	.	17	TRBD1	TGTGCCAGCAGCTCTGCCAGGCGCACAGGGGGTTCGGATGAGCAGTTCTTC	CASSSARRTGGSDEQFF
TRBJ1-4	TRBV7-9	.	13	.	TGTGCCAGCCTCCCCCCCACTGATGAAAAACTGTTTTTT	CASLPPTDEKLFF
TRBJ2-3	TRBV28	.	17	TRBD2	TGTGCCAGCAGTTTAGAGACTAGCGGGACGAGCACAGATACGCAGTATTTT	CASSLETSGTSTDTQYF
TRBJ2-3	TRBV9	few	16	.	TGTGCCAGCAGCAACCGAGGGGGAGCGGGCACAGATACGCAGTATTTT	CASSNRGGAGTDTQYF
TRBJ2-3	TRBV5-1	few	18	TRBD2	TGCGCCAGCTTCTGGCGGGGCTGGGGACTAGCGGGCACAGATACGCAGTATTTT	CASFWRGWGLAGTDTQYF